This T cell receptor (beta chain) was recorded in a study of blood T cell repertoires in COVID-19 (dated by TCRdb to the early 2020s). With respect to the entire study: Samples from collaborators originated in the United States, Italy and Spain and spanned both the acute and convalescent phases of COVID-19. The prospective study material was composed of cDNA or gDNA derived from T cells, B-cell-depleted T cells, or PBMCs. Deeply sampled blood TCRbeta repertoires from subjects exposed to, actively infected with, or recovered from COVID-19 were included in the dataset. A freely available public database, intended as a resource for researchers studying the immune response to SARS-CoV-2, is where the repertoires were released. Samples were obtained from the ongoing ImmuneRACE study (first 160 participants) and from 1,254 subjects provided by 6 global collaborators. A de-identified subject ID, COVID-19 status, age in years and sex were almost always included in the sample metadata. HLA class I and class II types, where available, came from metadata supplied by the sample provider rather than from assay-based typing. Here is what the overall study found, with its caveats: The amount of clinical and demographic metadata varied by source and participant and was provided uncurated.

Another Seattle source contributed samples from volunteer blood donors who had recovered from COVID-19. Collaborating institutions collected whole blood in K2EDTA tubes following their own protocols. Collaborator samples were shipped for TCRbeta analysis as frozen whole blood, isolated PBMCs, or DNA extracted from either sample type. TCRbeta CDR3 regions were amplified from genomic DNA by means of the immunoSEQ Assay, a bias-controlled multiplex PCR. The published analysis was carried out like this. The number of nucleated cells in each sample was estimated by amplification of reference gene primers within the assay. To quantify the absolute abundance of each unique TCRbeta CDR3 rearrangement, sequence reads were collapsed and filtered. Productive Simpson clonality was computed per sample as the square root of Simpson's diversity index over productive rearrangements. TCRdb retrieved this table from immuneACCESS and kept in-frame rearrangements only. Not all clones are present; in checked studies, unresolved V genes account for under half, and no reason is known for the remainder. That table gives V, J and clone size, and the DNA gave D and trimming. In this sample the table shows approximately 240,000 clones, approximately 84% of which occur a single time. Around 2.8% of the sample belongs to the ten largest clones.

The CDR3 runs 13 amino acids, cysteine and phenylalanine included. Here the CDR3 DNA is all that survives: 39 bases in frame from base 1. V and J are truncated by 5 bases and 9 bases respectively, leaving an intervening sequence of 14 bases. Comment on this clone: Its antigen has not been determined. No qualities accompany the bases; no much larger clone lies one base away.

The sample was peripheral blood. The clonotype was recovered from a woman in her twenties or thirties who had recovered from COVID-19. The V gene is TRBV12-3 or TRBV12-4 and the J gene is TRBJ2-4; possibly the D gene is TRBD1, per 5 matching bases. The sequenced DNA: TGTGCCAGCAGTGGGGCCCGGCCGTTCATTCAGTACTTC. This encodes CASSGARPFIQYF.